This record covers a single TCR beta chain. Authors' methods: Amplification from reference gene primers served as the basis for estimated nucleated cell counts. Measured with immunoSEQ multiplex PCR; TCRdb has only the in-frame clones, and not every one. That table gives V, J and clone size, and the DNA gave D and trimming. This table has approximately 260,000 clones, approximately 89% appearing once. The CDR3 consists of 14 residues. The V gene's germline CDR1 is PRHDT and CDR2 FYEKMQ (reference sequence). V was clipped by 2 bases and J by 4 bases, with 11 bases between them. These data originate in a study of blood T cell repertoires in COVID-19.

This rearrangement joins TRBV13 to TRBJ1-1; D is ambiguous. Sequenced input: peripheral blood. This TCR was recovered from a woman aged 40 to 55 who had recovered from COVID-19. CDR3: CASSLRTVFTEAFF. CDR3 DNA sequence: TGTGCCAGCAGCTTAAGAACTGTTTTCACTGAAGCTTTCTTT. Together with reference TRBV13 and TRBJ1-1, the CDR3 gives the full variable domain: AAGVIQSPRHLIKEKRETATLKCYPIPRHDTVYWYQQGPGQDPQFLISFYEKMQSDKGSIPDRFSAQQFSDYHSELNMSSLELGDSALYFCASSLRTVFTEAFFGQGTRLTVV.